The present entry profiles one T cell receptor (beta chain) with its context. This sample is drawn from a study of shared clonotypes between healthy human individuals. Study-wide context: A few men and a couple of women, aged 18 to 49, were donors.

The donors were adults (healthy and HIV-negative) with no recent acute infections or vaccinations. Samples left unsorted employed approximately 90 million PBMCs for genomic DNA. Each subset's genomic DNA was shared equally among a number of immunoSEQ plates. Repertoires were generated with immunoSEQ multiplex PCR, while TCRdb's copy carries only in-frame clones and drops some. Altogether about half a million clones are present, around 80% being singletons, with the ten largest covering over 9.5%. The germline CDR1 and CDR2 sequences are MDHEN and SYDVKM. The CDR3 contains 15 residues. V gave up 2 bases and J gave up 4 bases, with 11 bases separating them.

The chain has TRBV28 and TRBJ1-4; perhaps TRBD1 as D (5 bases). The sequence came from a woman aged 40 to 50 in good health. Some clones in this sample may be carry-over from other donors' samples. The source material was PBMCs. The CDR3 DNA sequence: TGTGCCAGCAGTTTAGGGGGGGTGGGTAATGAAAAACTGTTTTTT. Translation: CASSLGGVGNEKLFF.